These T cell receptor beta chains were read from a single sample in a study of cytomegalovirus exposure and HLA in healthy donors. Assay used: immunoSEQ multiplex PCR; TCRdb lists only in-frame clones, some missing. The sample holds around 61,000 clones, around nine tenths seen once. Sequenced: PBMCs. The origin of the receptors is a young man in good health and CMV-seronegative. The CDR3 runs from the conserved cysteine through the conserved F or W. D genes are given only for firm matches. Expanded clones get a size class; other rows say once, few or many, or leave the size out.

j_gene | d_gene | v_gene | abundance | CDR3nt | CDR3aa
TRBJ2-7 | TRBD1 | TRBV11-2 | - | TGTGCCAGCAGCTTAGATCTCCAAGGACAGGGCTTCTACGAGCAGTACTTC | CASSLDLQGQGFYEQYF
TRBJ1-2 | - | TRBV5-1 | - | TGCGCCAGCAGCTTGGCCTCCGTAGGAGAAGTATCCTATGGCTACACCTTC | CASSLASVGEVSYGYTF
TRBJ1-4 | - | TRBV28 | - | TGTGCCAGCAGTTTCACAGGGCGTTCGGCTAATGAAAAACTGTTTTTT | CASSFTGRSANEKLFF
TRBJ2-6 | - | TRBV10-1 | - | TGCGCCAGCCGTATCTGTGGGGCGTCTGGGGCCAACGTCCTGACTTTC | CASRICGASGANVLTF
TRBJ2-2 | TRBD2 | TRBV4-2 | - | TGTGCCAGCAGCGTTCAAGGGCGGGGGGCGATGAACACCGGGGAGCTGTTTTTT | CASSVQGRGAMNTGELFF
TRBJ2-1 | TRBD2 | TRBV27 | few | TGTGCCAGCAGATATAGCGGGAGGGCCGCTGAGCAGTTCTTC | CASRYSGRAAEQFF
TRBJ2-7 | TRBD2 | TRBV18 | - | TGTGCCAGCTCTCCAGGGACTAGCGCGTCCTACGAGCAGTACTTC | CASSPGTSASYEQYF
TRBJ2-7 | TRBD2 | TRBV11-2 | - | TGTGCCAGCACCTCGGCGGGGGGAGGATACGAGCAGTACTTC | CASTSAGGGYEQYF
TRBJ2-1 | - | TRBV9 | - | TGTGCCAGCAGCCCGACTCTAGTCGGCGATGAGCAGTTCTTC | CASSPTLVGDEQFF
TRBJ1-5 | - | TRBV7-2 | - | TGTGCCAGCAGCGTACAGGGTGATCAGCCCCAGCATTTT | CASSVQGDQPQHF
TRBJ1-1 | - | TRBV29-1 | - | TGCAGCGTTGAAGGCGCTTCAGGGTTTACGGACACTGAAGCTTTCTTT | CSVEGASGFTDTEAFF
TRBJ2-7 | - | TRBV6-1 | - | TGTGCCAGCAGTGAAATGGCAGGTTCCTACGAGCAGTACTTC | CASSEMAGSYEQYF
TRBJ2-1 | TRBD1 | TRBV27 | - | TGTGCCAGCAGCCTTGGGACAGACAATGAGCAGTTCTTC | CASSLGTDNEQFF
TRBJ2-1 | TRBD2 | TRBV5-1 | - | TGCGCCAGCAGCCAGGGACTAGCGGGAGCGGCAAATGAGCAGTTCTTC | CASSQGLAGAANEQFF
TRBJ2-3 | TRBD2 | TRBV4-1 | - | TGCGCCAGCAGCCGCGAGGGGGGACTAGCGGCAGATACGCAGTATTTT | CASSREGGLAADTQYF
TRBJ2-7 | TRBD2 | TRBV5-4 | - | TGTGCCAGCAGCTCACTAGGGCTAGCGGGATTCCAGCCGACGAGCGAGCAGTACTTC | CASSSLGLAGFQPTSEQYF
TRBJ1-1 | - | TRBV5-1 | once | TGCGCCAGCAGCCCGTTATCGGGAGGTACTGAAGCTTTCTTT | CASSPLSGGTEAFF
TRBJ2-3 | TRBD2 | TRBV7-9 | - | TGTGCCAGCAGCTTGAGGCTAGCGGCCACAGATACGCAGTATTTT | CASSLRLAATDTQYF
TRBJ2-1 | TRBD2 | TRBV9 | - | TGTGCCAGCAGCGTAGAAGCGGGAGCATCGGGCAATGAGCAGTTCTTC | CASSVEAGASGNEQFF
TRBJ2-1 | TRBD1 | TRBV7-2 | - | TGTGCCAGCAGCTCTCCACGGGACAGGGGTCTGGATGAGCAGTTCTTC | CASSSPRDRGLDEQFF
TRBJ2-3 | TRBD1 | TRBV2 | - | TGTGCCGATGGACAGGGCACAGATACGCAGTATTTT | CADGQGTDTQYF
TRBJ2-2 | - | TRBV11-2 | once | TGTGCCAGCAGCCCCCGAACGGGTTTTAACACCGGGGAGCTGTTTTTT | CASSPRTGFNTGELFF
TRBJ2-1 | TRBD2 | TRBV19 | - | TGTGCCAGTACTAGCGGGAGGGCGGGGAGTGAGCAGTTCTTC | CASTSGRAGSEQFF
TRBJ1-2 | - | TRBV5-5 | - | TGTGCCAGCAGCTTGTCGGGGGTCTATGGCTACACCTTC | CASSLSGVYGYTF
TRBJ1-1 | TRBD1 | TRBV5-4 | - | TGTGCCAGCAGCCCAGAGGGACAGGGGAACACTGAAGCTTTCTTT | CASSPEGQGNTEAFF
TRBJ2-2 | TRBD2 | TRBV11-2 | once | TGTGCCAGCAGCTTGACTAGCGGGAGTACGGCTTTAAACACCGGGGAGCTGTTTTTT | CASSLTSGSTALNTGELFF
TRBJ2-3 | TRBD2 | TRBV5-4 | once | TGTGCCAGCAGCTTGGGGCGGGAGGCAGATACGCAGTATTTT | CASSLGREADTQYF
TRBJ2-2 | TRBD1 | TRBV7-3 | - | TGTGCCAGCAGCGGGACAGGCGGAACCGGGGAGCTGTTTTTT | CASSGTGGTGELFF
TRBJ2-2 | - | TRBV2 | - | TGTGCCAGCAGTGAAGGCACCAAGCTAACCGGGGAGCTGTTTTTT | CASSEGTKLTGELFF
TRBJ2-7 | - | TRBV2 | once | TGTGCCAGCAGTGAGCAGGGGGGAACCAGCTCCTACGAGCAGTACTTC | CASSEQGGTSSYEQYF
TRBJ1-2 | TRBD1 | TRBV28 | - | TGTGCCAGCATCAACCCCCCGGGACAGGGTTCCTTCGGCTACACCTTC | CASINPPGQGSFGYTF
TRBJ2-5 | TRBD1 | TRBV6-6 | - | TGTGCCAGCAGTTACACCGGGACAGGGGCGACGACCCAGTACTTC | CASSYTGTGATTQYF
TRBJ2-1 | - | TRBV23-1 | once | TGCGCCAGCAAAGGTACAGCCACCTACAATGAGCAGTTCTTC | CASKGTATYNEQFF
TRBJ2-1 | TRBD2 | TRBV5-6 | medium-sized | TGTGCCAGCAGCCTGTTAGCGGGAATTAATGAGCAGTTCTTC | CASSLLAGINEQFF
TRBJ2-7 | - | TRBV28 | - | TGTGCCAGCAGTTTAGGGACACCCTACGAGCAGTACTTC | CASSLGTPYEQYF
TRBJ2-7 | TRBD1 | TRBV27 | - | TGTGCCAGCAGCTTAAACCCAGGACAGGGATTTTACGAGCAGTACTTC | CASSLNPGQGFYEQYF
TRBJ2-1 | TRBD1 | TRBV6-5 | - | TGTGCCAGCAGTTATCGACAGGGGGCGTTGAATGAGCAGTTCTTC | CASSYRQGALNEQFF
TRBJ2-7 | TRBD1 | TRBV6-5 | - | TGTGCCAGCCGACCGACAGGGGGCTCTTACGAGCAGTACTTC | CASRPTGGSYEQYF
TRBJ2-1 | TRBD2 | TRBV4-3 | once | TGCGCCAGCAGCCAAGAGAGCGGGGGCTACAATGAGCAGTTCTTC | CASSQESGGYNEQFF
TRBJ2-7 | TRBD2 | TRBV7-2 | - | TGTGCCAGCAGTTTTGGACTAGCGGGAGGCTACGAGCAGTACTTC | CASSFGLAGGYEQYF
TRBJ2-7 | - | TRBV7-9 | once | TGTGCCAGCAGCCCCCGAGGGGGACAAGACTACGAGCAGTACTTC | CASSPRGGQDYEQYF
TRBJ2-7 | TRBD2 | TRBV19 | - | TGTGCCAGTAGTATAGGACTAGCGGACAACTACGTGCAGTACTTC | CASSIGLADNYVQYF
TRBJ1-5 | TRBD1 | TRBV5-8 | - | TGTGCCACGAGGGACAGGGGTGTTCAGCCCCAGCATTTT | CATRDRGVQPQHF
TRBJ2-3 | TRBD1 | TRBV27 | - | TGTGCCAGCAGTTGGACAGGGGGCACAGATACGCAGTATTTT | CASSWTGGTDTQYF
TRBJ2-1 | - | TRBV12-2 | few | TGTGCAAGTCGCTTATTGTGTAGCGGGTCCAGCTCCTACAATGAGCAGTTCTTC | CASRLLCSGSSSYNEQFF
TRBJ2-1 | - | TRBV5-1 | - | TGCGCCAGCAGCTCCGCAGGCGGGCGAGATGAGCAGTTCTTC | CASSSAGGRDEQFF
TRBJ2-5 | - | TRBV6-6 | - | TGTGCCAGCAGTGAGACAGGATCGGGAGAGACCCAGTACTTC | CASSETGSGETQYF
TRBJ1-1 | TRBD1 | TRBV9 | - | TGTGCCAGCAGCGCGTCCAGGGGGCTAAGCGGTGAAGCTTTCTTT | CASSASRGLSGEAFF